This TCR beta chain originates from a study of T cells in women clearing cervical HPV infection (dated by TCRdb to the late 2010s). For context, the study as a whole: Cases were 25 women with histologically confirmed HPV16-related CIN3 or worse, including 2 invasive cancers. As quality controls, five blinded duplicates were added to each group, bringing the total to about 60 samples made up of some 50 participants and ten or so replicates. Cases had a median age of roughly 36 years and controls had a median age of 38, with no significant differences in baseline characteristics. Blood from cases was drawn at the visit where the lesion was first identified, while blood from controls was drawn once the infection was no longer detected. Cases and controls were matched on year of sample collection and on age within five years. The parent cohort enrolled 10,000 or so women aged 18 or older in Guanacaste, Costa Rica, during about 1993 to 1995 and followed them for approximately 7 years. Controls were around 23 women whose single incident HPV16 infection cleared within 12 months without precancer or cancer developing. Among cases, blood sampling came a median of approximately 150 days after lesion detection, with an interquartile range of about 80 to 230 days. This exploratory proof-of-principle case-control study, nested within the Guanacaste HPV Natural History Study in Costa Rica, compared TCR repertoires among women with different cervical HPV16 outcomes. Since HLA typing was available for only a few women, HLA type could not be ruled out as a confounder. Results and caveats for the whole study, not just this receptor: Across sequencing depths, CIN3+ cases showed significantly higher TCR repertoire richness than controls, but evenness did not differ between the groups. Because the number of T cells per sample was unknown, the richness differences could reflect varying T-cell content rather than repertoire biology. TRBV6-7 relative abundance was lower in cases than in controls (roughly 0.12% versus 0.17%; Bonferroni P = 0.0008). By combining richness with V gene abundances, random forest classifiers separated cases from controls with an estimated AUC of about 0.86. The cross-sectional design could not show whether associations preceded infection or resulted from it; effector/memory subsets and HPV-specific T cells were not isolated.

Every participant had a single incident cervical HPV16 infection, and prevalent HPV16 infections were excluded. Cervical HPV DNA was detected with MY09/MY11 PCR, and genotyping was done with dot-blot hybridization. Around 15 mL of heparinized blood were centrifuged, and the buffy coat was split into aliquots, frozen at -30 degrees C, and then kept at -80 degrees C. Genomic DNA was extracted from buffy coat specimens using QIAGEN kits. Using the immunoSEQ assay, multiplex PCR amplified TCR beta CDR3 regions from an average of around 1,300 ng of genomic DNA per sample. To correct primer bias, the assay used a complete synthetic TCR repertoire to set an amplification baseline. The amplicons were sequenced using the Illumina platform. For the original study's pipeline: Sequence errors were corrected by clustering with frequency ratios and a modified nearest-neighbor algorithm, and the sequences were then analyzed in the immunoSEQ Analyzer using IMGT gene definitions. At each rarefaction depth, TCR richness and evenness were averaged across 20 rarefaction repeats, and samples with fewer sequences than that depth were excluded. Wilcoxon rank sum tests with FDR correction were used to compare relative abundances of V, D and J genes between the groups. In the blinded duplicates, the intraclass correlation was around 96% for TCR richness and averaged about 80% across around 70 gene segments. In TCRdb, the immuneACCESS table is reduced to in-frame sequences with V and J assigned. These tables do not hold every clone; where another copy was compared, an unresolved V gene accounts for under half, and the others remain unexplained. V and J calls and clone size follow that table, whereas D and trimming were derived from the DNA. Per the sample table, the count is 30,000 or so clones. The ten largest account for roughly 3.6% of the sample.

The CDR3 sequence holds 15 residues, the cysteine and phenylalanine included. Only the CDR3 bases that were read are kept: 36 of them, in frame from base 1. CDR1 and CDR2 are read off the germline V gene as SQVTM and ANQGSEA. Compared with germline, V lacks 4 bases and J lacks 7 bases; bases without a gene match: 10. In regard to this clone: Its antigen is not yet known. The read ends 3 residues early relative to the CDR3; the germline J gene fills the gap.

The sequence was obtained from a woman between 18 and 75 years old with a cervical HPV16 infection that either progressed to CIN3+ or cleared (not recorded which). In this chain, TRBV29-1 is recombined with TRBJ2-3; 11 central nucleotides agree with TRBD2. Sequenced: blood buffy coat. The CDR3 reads CSVVPLAGERHTQYF. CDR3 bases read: TGCAGCGTTGTTCCACTAGCGGGAGAGCGGCATACG.